This TCR beta chain appears in the sequencing data of a study of CD8+CD57+ T cells in acquired aplastic anemia. CDR3 and TCR beta VDJ profiling relied on genomic DNA as the template. TCRdb processed the reads anew with MiXCR; each CDR3 protein has one entry. The sample yields roughly 130,000 distinct CDR3 sequences, 48% seen once. This clonotype was counted ten times or more. This clonotype originated in a human donor in good health, serving as a control. The sample consisted of sorted CD4+, CD8+, or CD8+CD57+ T cells (not recorded which) from PBMCs.

In nucleotides, the CDR3 is TGTGCCAGCAGTGGACACCAACAGGGGAAGAAGGAGACCCAGTACTTC. Translation gives CASSGHQQGKKETQYF. The J gene is TRBJ2-5, the V gene TRBV6-1; 7 bases are a match to TRBD1. Unmatched junction bases numbered 13, after V lost 4 bases and J lost 5 bases. This CDR3 has 16 amino acids. Germline CDR1 and CDR2: MNHNS and SASEGT.